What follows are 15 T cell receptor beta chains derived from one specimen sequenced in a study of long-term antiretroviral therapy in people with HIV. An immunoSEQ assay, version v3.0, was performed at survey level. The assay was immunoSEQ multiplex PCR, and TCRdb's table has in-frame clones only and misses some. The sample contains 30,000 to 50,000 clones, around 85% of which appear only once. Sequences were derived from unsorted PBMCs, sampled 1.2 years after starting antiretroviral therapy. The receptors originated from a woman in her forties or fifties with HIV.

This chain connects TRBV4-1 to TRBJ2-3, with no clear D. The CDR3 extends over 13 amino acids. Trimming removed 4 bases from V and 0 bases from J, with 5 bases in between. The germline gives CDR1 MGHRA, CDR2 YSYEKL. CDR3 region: CASSPVSTDTQYF. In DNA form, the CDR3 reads TGCGCCAGCAGCCCCGTTAGCACAGATACGCAGTATTTT.

The CDR3 here is CASSLIGGGPANYGYTF. CDR3 sequence (DNA): TGTGCCAGCAGCCTGATAGGTGGGGGTCCGGCTAACTATGGCTACACCTTC. The rearrangement links TRBV5-5 to TRBJ1-2, with D possibly TRBD1 on 5 matching bases. CDR3 length: 17 amino acids. Trimming removed 4 bases at V and 0 bases at J, with 19 bases between. Germline CDR1 and CDR2: SGHKS and YYEKEE (reference sequence).

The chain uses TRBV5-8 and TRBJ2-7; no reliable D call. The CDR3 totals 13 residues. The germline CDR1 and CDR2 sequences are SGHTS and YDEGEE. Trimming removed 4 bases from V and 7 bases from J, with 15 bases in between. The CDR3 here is CASSVLRMGEQYF. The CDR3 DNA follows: TGTGCCAGCAGCGTGCTCCGGATGGGTGAGCAGTACTTC.

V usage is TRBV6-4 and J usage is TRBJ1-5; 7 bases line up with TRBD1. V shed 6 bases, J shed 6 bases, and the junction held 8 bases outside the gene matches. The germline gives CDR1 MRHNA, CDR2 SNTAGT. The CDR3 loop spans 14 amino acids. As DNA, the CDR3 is TGTGCCAGCAGCAGGGGGGGCCGAACTCAGCCCCAGCATTTT. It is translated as CASSRGGRTQPQHF.

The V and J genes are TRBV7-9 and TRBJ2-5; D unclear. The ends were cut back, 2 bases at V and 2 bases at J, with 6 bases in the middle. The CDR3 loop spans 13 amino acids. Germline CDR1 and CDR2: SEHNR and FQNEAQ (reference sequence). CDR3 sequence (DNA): TGTGCCAGCAGCTTAATGGGTCAAGAGACCCAGTACTTC. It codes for CASSLMGQETQYF.

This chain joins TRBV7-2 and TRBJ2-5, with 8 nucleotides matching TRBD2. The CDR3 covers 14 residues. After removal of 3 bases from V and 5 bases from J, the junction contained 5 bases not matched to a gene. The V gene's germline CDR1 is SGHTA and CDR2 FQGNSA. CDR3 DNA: TGTGCCAGCAGCTTCTCGGGGGGGCGGGAGACCCAGTACTTC. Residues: CASSFSGGRETQYF.

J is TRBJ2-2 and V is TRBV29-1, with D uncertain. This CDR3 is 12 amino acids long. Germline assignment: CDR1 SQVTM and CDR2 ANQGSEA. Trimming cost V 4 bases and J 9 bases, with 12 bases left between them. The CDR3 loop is CSVGTLGRELFF. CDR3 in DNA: TGCAGCGTTGGGACCTTGGGTAGGGAGCTGTTTTTT.

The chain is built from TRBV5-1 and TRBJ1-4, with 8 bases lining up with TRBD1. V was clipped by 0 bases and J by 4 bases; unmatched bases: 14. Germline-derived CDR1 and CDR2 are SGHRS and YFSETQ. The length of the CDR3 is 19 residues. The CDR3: CASSLGDRVPGGHNEKLFF. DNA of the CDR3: TGCGCCAGCAGCTTGGGGGACAGAGTCCCAGGGGGCCATAATGAAAAACTGTTTTTT.

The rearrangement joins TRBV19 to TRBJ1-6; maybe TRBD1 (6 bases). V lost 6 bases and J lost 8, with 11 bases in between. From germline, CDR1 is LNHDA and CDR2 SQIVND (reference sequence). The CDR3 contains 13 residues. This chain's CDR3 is CASSPRGDSPLHF. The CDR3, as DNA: TGTGCCAGTAGCCCGAGGGGGGATTCACCCCTCCACTTT.

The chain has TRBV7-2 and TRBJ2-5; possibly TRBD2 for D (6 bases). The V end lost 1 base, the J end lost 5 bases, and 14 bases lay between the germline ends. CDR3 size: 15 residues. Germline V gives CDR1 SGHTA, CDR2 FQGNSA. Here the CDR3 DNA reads TGTGCCAGCAGCTTAGGTTCCCGGGGGTGGGAGACCCAGTACTTC. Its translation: CASSLGSRGWETQYF. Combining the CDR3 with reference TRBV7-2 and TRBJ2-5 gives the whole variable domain GAGVSQSPSNKVTEKGKDVELRCDPISGHTALYWYRQSLGQGLEFLIYFQGNSAPDKSGLPSDRFSAERTGGSVSTLTIQRTQQEDSAVYLCASSLGSRGWETQYFGPGTRLLVL.

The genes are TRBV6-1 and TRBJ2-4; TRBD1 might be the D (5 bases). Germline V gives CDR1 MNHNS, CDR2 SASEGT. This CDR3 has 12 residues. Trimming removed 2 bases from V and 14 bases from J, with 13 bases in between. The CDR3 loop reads CASSEWGRKEYF. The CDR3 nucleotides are TGTGCCAGCAGTGAATGGGGCCGTAAGGAGTACTTC.

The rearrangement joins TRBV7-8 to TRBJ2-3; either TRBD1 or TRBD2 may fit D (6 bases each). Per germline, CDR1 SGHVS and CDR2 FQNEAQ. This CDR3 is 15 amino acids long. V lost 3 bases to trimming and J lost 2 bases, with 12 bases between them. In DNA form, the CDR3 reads TGTGCCAGCAGCTTCAAGGGGGGTGTCACAGATACGCAGTATTTT. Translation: CASSFKGGVTDTQYF.

The CDR3 DNA is TGTGCCAGCAGCGTGGCCCACGGGGTACCTGGTACCTTC. It codes for CASSVAHGVPGTF. V is TRBV9 and J is TRBJ1-2; D unclear. CDR1 is SGDLS and CDR2 is YYNGEE in the germline V gene. V was clipped by 2 bases and J by 14 bases, with 19 bases between them. This CDR3 spans 13 amino acids.

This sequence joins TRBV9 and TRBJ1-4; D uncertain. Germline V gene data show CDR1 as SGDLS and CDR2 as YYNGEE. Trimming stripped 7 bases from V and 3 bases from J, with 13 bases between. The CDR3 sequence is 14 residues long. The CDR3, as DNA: TGTGCCAGCCCCGTCCCCCCCTCTAATGAAAAACTGTTTTTT. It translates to CASPVPPSNEKLFF.

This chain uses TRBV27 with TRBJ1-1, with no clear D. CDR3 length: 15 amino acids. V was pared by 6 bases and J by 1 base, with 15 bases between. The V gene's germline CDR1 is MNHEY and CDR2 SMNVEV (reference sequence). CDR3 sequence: CASRLSGTGNTEAFF. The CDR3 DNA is TGTGCCAGCAGGTTGTCTGGAACTGGGAACACTGAAGCTTTCTTT.